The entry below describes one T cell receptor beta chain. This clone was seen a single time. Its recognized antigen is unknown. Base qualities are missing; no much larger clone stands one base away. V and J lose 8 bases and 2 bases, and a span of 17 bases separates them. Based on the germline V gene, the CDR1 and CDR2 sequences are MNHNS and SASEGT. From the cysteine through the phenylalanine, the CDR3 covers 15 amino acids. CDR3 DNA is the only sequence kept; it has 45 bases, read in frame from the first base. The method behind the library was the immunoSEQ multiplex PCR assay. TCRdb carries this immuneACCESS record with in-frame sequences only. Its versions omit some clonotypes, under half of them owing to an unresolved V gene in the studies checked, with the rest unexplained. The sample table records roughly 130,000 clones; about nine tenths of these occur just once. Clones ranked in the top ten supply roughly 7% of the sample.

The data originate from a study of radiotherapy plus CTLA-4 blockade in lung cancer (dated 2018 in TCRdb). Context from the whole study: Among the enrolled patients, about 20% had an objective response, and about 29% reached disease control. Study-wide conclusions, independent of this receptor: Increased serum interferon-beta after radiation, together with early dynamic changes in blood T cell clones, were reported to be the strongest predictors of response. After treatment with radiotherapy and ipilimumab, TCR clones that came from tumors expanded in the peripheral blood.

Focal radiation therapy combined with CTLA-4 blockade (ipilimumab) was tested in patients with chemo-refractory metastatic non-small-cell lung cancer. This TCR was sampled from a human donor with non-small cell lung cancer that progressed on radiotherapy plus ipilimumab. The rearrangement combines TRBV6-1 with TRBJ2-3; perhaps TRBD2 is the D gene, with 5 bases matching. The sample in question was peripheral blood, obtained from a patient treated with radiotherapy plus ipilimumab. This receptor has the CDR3 CASPSRSGPTDTQYF. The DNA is TGTGCCAGCCCTAGTCGGAGCGGCCCCACAGATACGCAGTATTTT.